Listed here are 20 T cell receptor beta chains from one sample, sequenced in a study of CD8+ T cells in alopecia areata (dated by TCRdb to 2016 to 2018). The time point label corresponds to: baseline before oral tofacitinib. Receptor libraries were prepared by the immunoSEQ multiplex PCR assay. To provide template for TCR sequencing, every sample had RNA extracted and reverse transcribed into cDNA. The table comes from immuneACCESS by way of TCRdb, which keeps in-frame sequences with V and J called. Part of the clones is missing from these tables; in studies checked, under half for an unresolved V gene and the rest for unknown reasons. The sample yields over 200,000 clones; about three fifths were counted once. The ten largest clones capture around 0.46% of the sample. Sequences were derived from CD4+ T cells sorted from blood, sampled at week 0. The receptor set was obtained from a human donor with alopecia areata.

The chain links TRBV5-1 to TRBJ1-2, with 9 bases fitting TRBD1. Losses at the gene ends were 5 bases for V and 2 bases for J; bases not matched to a gene: 4. The CDR3 contains 14 residues. The germline V gene has CDR1 SGHRS and CDR2 YFSETQ. The CDR3 region has the DNA TGCGCCAGCAGGGAACAGGGGGCGAACTATGGCTACACCTTC. Translating it yields CASREQGANYGYTF. Full variable domain (rest looked up from reference TRBV5-1 and TRBJ1-2): KAGVTQTPRYLIKTRGQQVTLSCSPISGHRSVSWYQQTPGQGLQFLFEYFSETQRNKGNFPGRFSGRQFSNSRSEMNVSTLELGDSALYLCASREQGANYGYTFGSGTRLTVV.

The V gene is TRBV29-1, the J gene TRBJ2-1; tentative D call: TRBD1 (5 bases). The CDR3 spans 16 residues. Trimming removed 8 bases at V and 0 bases at J, with 20 bases between. From germline, CDR1 is SQVTM and CDR2 ANQGSEA. The CDR3 sequence is CSPIRVSSSSYNEQFF. The CDR3 DNA reads TGCAGCCCAATCAGGGTCTCTTCGAGCTCCTACAATGAGCAGTTCTTC.

V and J are TRBV2 and TRBJ2-2, with a weak D call TRBD1 (6 bases). Germline CDR1 SNHLY, CDR2 FYNNEI. The CDR3 totals 16 residues. Trimming pared 1 base from V and 0 bases from J, leaving 9 bases between. The CDR3 sequence is CASSEGTVSNTGELFF. The CDR3 DNA sequence: TGTGCCAGCAGTGAAGGGACAGTCTCGAACACCGGGGAGCTGTTTTTT.

The chain carries TRBV6-1 and TRBJ1-2, with D tentatively TRBD1 (6 bases). V dropped 5 bases and J dropped 6 bases, with 19 bases sitting between them. There are 15 residues in the CDR3. Germline CDR1 is MNHNS and CDR2 is SASEGT. CDR3 loop: CASSKSRGTPHGYTF. The CDR3 DNA follows: TGTGCCAGCAGTAAATCCCGGGGGACACCCCATGGCTACACCTTC.

The chain employs TRBV7-2 and TRBJ2-1, with 8 bases matching TRBD2. Germline CDR1 and CDR2: SGHTA and FQGNSA. With 1 base clipped from V and 8 bases from J, the junction kept 7 bases outside the gene matches. The CDR3 is 15 amino acids. CDR3 in amino acids: CASSLVSGSSDEQFF. As DNA, the CDR3 is TGTGCCAGCAGCTTAGTCAGCGGGAGTAGTGATGAGCAGTTCTTC.

This clone was detected a few times. V and J are TRBV18 and TRBJ2-4, with 7 bases fitting TRBD1. Germline-derived CDR1 and CDR2 are KGHSH and LQKENI. The CDR3 totals 14 residues. V lost 1 base, J lost 8 bases, and 5 bases stayed unmatched. The CDR3 region has the DNA TGTGCCAGCTCACCACTAAGGGGGCTGGACATTCAGTACTTC. It is translated as CASSPLRGLDIQYF.

The CDR3 protein is CASSEGLAGHTDTQYF. Here the CDR3 DNA reads TGTGCCAGCAGTGAGGGACTAGCGGGGCACACAGATACGCAGTATTTT. The chain uses TRBV2 and TRBJ2-3, with 13 positions matching TRBD2. With V trimmed by 3 bases and J by 2 bases, 2 bases remained unmatched. Germline-derived CDR1 and CDR2 are SNHLY and FYNNEI. The length of the CDR3 is 16 residues.

The V gene is TRBV5-6, the J gene TRBJ2-3; 10 bases map to TRBD2. The CDR3 sequence is 16 residues long. Trimming cost V 4 bases and J 3 bases; bases outside gene matches: 8. Germline-derived CDR1 and CDR2 are SGHDT and YYEEEE. CDR3 protein: CASSLPTSGQTDTQYF. CDR3 coding DNA: TGTGCCAGCAGCCTACCGACTAGCGGGCAAACAGATACGCAGTATTTT.

The CDR3 DNA reads as TGTGCCAGCAGGACAGGGGGCCTCTTTTCCTACGAGCAGTACTTC. Protein sequence: CASRTGGLFSYEQYF. This chain links TRBV2 with TRBJ2-7; 10 nucleotides align to TRBD1. The CDR3 extends over 15 amino acids. Germline V gene data show CDR1 as SNHLY and CDR2 as FYNNEI. The trim removed 6 bases at V and 1 base at J, leaving 6 bases unmatched. The full variable domain, with the rest looked up from reference TRBV2 and TRBJ2-7, is EPEVTQTPSHQVTQMGQEVILRCVPISNHLYFYWYRQILGQKVEFLVSFYNNEISEKSEIFDDQFSVERPDGSNFTLKIRSTKLEDSAMYFCASRTGGLFSYEQYFGPGTRLTVT.

Comments on this clone: This may be a read error, as it is one base from a much larger clone. The V and J genes are TRBV7-6 and TRBJ1-2; perhaps TRBD1 as D (6 bases). Germline-derived CDR1 and CDR2 are SGHVS and FNYEAQ. V was pared by 3 bases and J by 2 bases, with 7 bases between. This CDR3 is built from 13 residues. CDR3 amino acids: CASSLGTNYGYTF. CDR3 DNA sequence: TGTGCCAGCAGCTTGGGGACAAACTATGGCTACACCTTC.

In its sample, this clone was seen a few times. J is TRBJ2-5 and V is TRBV10-3; no clear D. Between the trimmed V and J ends, which lost 4 bases and 5 bases, there was a span of 11 bases. Looked up from germline, CDR1 is ENHRY and CDR2 is SYGVKD. CDR3 length equals 13 residues. CDR3 sequence (DNA): TGTGCCATCAGTGGATTGGGAAGGGAGACCCAGTACTTC. Its protein is CAISGLGRETQYF.

The chain employs TRBV7-2 and TRBJ1-2; the D is unclear. CDR1 SGHTA and CDR2 FQGNSA come from the germline V gene. This CDR3 has 13 amino acids. V gave up 3 bases and J gave up 0 bases, with 5 bases separating them. The CDR3 spells CASSFMTNYGYTF. The DNA for the CDR3 is TGTGCCAGCAGCTTTATGACTAACTATGGCTACACCTTC.

The chain uses TRBV30 and TRBJ2-1; D is ambiguous. V lost 2 bases and J 0 bases, leaving 11 bases between the germline ends. Germline values: CDR1 GTSNPN, CDR2 SVGIG (reference sequence). This CDR3 is 15 amino acids long. The CDR3 loop is CAWSLPPDSYNEQFF. In DNA form, the CDR3 reads TGTGCCTGGAGTCTCCCCCCGGACTCCTACAATGAGCAGTTCTTC.

This chain connects TRBV2 to TRBJ2-3; D is unclear. The CDR3 length is 12 residues. Trimming left V 2 bases short and J 10 bases short, with 10 bases between. Germline CDR1 is SNHLY and CDR2 is FYNNEI. This CDR3 is CASSESQVPQYF. For the CDR3, the DNA is TGTGCCAGCAGTGAATCGCAGGTACCGCAGTATTTT.

This clone showed up just once. The V call is TRBV9, the J call TRBJ2-3; the D is unclear. The V gene lost 0 bases and the J gene lost 2 bases, with 7 bases spanning the gap. The CDR3 has 14 residues. Germline CDR1 SGDLS, CDR2 YYNGEE. CDR3 in DNA: TGTGCCAGCAGCGTAGAAGTCTCCACAGATACGCAGTATTTT. This encodes CASSVEVSTDTQYF. The variable domain in full, completed from reference TRBV9 and TRBJ2-3, reads DSGVTQTPKHLITATGQRVTLRCSPRSGDLSVYWYQQSLDQGLQFLIQYYNGEERAKGNILERFSAQQFPDLHSELNLSSLELGDSALYFCASSVEVSTDTQYFGPGTRLTVL.

There are a few counts of this clone. The CDR3 DNA follows: TGTGCCACCAGCAGAAGGACAGGGGCCTACAATGAGCAGTTCTTC. It codes for CATSRRTGAYNEQFF. V usage is TRBV15 and J usage is TRBJ2-1; TRBD1 agrees at 9 bases. The length of the CDR3 is 15 residues. The germline V gene encodes CDR1 LNHNV and CDR2 YYDKDF (reference sequence). The ends lost 2 bases at V and 2 bases at J; junction bases unmatched: 1.

The chain joins TRBV2 to TRBJ1-5, with D maybe TRBD1 (5 bases). Germline V gene sequence: CDR1 SNHLY, CDR2 FYNNEI. This CDR3 comprises 16 residues. Trimming shortened V by 3 bases and J by 1 base, and 13 bases separated the two germline ends. The CDR3 reads CASSEDNSLSNQPQHF. CDR3 sequence (DNA): TGTGCCAGCAGTGAGGACAACAGTTTGAGCAATCAGCCCCAGCATTTT. Complete variable domain (other parts from reference TRBV2 and TRBJ1-5): EPEVTQTPSHQVTQMGQEVILRCVPISNHLYFYWYRQILGQKVEFLVSFYNNEISEKSEIFDDQFSVERPDGSNFTLKIRSTKLEDSAMYFCASSEDNSLSNQPQHFGDGTRLSIL.

This clone was observed a single time. This sequence joins TRBV25-1 and TRBJ2-1; 9 bases map to TRBD1. The CDR3 totals 16 residues. With 1 base clipped from V and 3 bases from J, the junction kept 4 bases outside the gene matches. Germline V CDR1 and CDR2: MGHDK, SYGVNS. CDR3 coding DNA: TGTGCCAGCAGTGAATCCGACAGGGGGTACTACAATGAGCAGTTCTTC. Protein sequence: CASSESDRGYYNEQFF. Based on the CDR3 plus reference TRBV25-1 and TRBJ2-1, the full variable domain is EADIYQTPRYLVIGTGKKITLECSQTMGHDKMYWYQQDPGMELHLIHYSYGVNSTEKGDLSSESTVSRIRTEHFPLTLESARPSHTSQYLCASSESDRGYYNEQFFGPGTRLTVL.

For this clone: This may come from a read error, since a much larger clone is one base off. Other DNA sequences in this sample translate to the same CDR3. The rearrangement uses TRBV5-1 and TRBJ2-3; D unresolved. Germline V gene data show CDR1 as SGHRS and CDR2 as YFSETQ. Trimming removed 1 base from V and 2 bases from J, with 2 bases in between. The CDR3 spans 12 residues. As DNA, the CDR3 is TGCGCCAGCAGCTTGACCACAGATACGCAGTATTTT. It codes for CASSLTTDTQYF.

The table lists this clone with a few counts. The sample carries other DNA sequences with the same CDR3. The chain employs TRBV29-1 and TRBJ2-7; no reliable D call. The germline gives CDR1 SQVTM, CDR2 ANQGSEA. The CDR3 is made up of 10 amino acids. V was pared by 4 bases and J by 3 bases, with 4 bases between. The CDR3 sequence: CSVAGYEQYF. For the CDR3, the DNA is TGCAGCGTTGCTGGCTACGAGCAGTACTTC.